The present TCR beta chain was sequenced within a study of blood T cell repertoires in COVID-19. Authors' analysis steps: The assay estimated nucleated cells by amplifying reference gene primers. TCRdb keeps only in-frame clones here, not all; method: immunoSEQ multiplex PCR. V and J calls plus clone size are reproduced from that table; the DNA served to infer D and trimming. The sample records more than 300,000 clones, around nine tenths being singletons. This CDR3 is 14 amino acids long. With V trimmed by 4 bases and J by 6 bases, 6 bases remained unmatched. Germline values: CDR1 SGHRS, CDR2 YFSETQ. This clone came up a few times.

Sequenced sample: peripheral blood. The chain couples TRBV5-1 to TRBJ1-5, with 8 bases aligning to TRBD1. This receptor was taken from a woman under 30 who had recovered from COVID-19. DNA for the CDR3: TGCGCCAGCAGCCCGGACAGGGAGGGTCAGCCCCAGCATTTT. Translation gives CASSPDREGQPQHF.